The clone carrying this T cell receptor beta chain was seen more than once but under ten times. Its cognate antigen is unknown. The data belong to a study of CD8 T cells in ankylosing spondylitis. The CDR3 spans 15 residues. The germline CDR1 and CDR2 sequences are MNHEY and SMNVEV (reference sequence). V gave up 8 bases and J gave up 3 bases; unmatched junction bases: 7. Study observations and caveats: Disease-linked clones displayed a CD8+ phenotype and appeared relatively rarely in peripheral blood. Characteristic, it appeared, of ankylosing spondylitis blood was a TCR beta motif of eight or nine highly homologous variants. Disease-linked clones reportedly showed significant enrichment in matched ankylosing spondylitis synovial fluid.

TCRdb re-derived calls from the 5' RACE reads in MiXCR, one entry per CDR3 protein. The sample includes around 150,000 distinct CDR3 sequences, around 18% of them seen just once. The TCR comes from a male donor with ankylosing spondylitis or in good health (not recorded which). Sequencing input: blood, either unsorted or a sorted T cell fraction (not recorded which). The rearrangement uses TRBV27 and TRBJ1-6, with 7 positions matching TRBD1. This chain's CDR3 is CASRMTGFYNSPLHF. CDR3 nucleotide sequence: TGTGCCAGCCGTATGACAGGGTTCTATAATTCACCCCTCCACTTT.